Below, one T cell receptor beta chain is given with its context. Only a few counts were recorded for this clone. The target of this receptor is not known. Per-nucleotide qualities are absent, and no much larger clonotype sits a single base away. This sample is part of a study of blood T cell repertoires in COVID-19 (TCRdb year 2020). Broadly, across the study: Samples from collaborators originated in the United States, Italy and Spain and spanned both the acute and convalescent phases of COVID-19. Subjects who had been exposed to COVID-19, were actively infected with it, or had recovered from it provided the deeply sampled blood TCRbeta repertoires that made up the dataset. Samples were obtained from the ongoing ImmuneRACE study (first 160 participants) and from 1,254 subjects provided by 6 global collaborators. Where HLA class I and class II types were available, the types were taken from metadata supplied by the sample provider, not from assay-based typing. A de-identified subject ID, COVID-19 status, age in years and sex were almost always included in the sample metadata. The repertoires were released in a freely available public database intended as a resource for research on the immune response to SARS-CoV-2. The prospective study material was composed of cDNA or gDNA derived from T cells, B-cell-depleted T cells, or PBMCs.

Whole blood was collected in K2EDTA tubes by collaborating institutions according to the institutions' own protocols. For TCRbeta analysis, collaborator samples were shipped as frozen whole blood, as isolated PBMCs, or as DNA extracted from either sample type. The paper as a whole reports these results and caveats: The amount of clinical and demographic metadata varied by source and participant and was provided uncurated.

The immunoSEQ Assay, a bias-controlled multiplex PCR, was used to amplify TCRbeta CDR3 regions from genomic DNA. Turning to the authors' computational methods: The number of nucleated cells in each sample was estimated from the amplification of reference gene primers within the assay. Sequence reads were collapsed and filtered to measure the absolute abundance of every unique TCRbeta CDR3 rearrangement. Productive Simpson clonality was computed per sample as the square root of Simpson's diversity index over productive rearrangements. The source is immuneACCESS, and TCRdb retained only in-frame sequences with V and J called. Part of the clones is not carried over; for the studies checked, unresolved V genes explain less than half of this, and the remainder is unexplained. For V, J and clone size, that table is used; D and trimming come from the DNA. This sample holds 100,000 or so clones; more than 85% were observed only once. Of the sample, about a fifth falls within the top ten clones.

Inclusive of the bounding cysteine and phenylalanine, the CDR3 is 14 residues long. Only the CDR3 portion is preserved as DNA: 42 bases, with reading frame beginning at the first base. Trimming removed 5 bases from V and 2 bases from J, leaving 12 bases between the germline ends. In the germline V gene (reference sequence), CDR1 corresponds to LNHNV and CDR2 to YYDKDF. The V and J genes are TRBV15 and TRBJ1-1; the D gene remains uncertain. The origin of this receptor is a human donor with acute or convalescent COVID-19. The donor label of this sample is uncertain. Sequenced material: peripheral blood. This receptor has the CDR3 CATSSPGRNTEAFF. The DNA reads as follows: TGTGCCACCAGCTCCCCCGGGAGAAACACTGAAGCTTTCTTT.